This T cell receptor beta chain was sequenced during a study of cytomegalovirus exposure and HLA in healthy donors. Trimming took 0 bases from V and 7 from J; bases not matched to a gene: 10. CDR3 length equals 16 residues. Germline V gene sequence: CDR1 KGHSH, CDR2 LQKENI. This PCR relied on a set of 60 Vbeta primers and 13 Jbeta primers. Libraries were prepared by immunoSEQ multiplex PCR; TCRdb keeps only in-frame clonotypes and omits some of them. This sample carries around 120,000 clones, with about 0.58% going to the ten biggest clones. The rearrangement uses TRBV18 and TRBJ2-3; 7 bases fit TRBD1. The receptor comes from a man aged 45-65 years in good health and CMV-seronegative. Sequencing input: PBMCs. As DNA, the CDR3 is TGTGCCAGCTCACCACCAGGACAGGAGTACTTGAATACGCAGTATTTT. This codes for CASSPPGQEYLNTQYF.